This T cell receptor beta chain was identified in a study of OX40 agonist ivuxolimab in advanced cancers. Produced via immunoSEQ multiplex PCR; TCRdb's table is partial and in-frame only. The sample comprises about 13,000 clones, around 73% of which are singletons, and roughly 36% rests with the top ten. General observations from the study: The expanded peripheral T cells' antigen specificity was not determined. On average, a greater number of expanded clones characterised CD8+ T cells relative to CD4+.

The sampling schedule covered blood at baseline, cycle 4 day 1, and cycle 7 day 1. To note about this clone: The antigen is undetermined.

The CDR3 is made up of 16 amino acids. J was trimmed by 1 base and V by 3 bases; bases with no gene match: 9. Germline loops: CDR1 MNHNS, CDR2 SASEGT. Here the sequenced sample was CD4+ or CD8+ T cells sorted from blood, taken in a trial of the OX40 agonist ivuxolimab. The chain combines TRBV6-1 with TRBJ2-7; TRBD1 matches at 7 bases. The sequence was obtained from an adult with an advanced solid tumor such as melanoma, head and neck, liver or kidney cancer. CDR3 in amino acids: CASSEPRTGLSYEQYF. The CDR3 nucleotides read TGTGCCAGCAGTGAGCCGAGGACAGGCCTATCCTACGAGCAGTACTTC.